The source of this T cell receptor beta chain is a study of immune evolution from preneoplasia to lung adenocarcinoma. Study observations and caveats: Top clone frequencies peaked in normal lung, apparently declining through invasive adenocarcinoma.

With regard to this clone: The antigen remains unidentified.

Two lung cancer pathologists independently confirmed each histologic diagnosis. Clones were sequenced by immunoSEQ multiplex PCR, and TCRdb holds only the in-frame ones, with some missing. The sample lists a few thousand clones, 70% to 75% seen once, with around 8.7% in the top ten. Trimming took 5 bases from V and 5 from J, leaving 24 bases between them. The CDR3 is 17 residues long. The V gene's germline CDR1 is SGHAT and CDR2 FQNNGV. The sequence came from a person between 55 and 80 years old with lung adenocarcinoma. The chain carries TRBV11-2 and TRBJ2-5, with D possibly TRBD2 on 6 matching bases. Sequenced material: FFPE lung adenocarcinoma in situ tissue. The CDR3 sequence: CASSVSQMGLEKETQYF. CDR3 bases: TGTGCCAGCAGCGTATCTCAAATGGGACTCGAGAAGGAGACCCAGTACTTC.